The clone carrying this TCR beta chain appeared a few times. TCR beta CDR3 regions were amplified from RNA. First-round RT-PCR with HTBI primers amplified the TCR CDR3 region. TCRdb independently ran MiXCR on the multiplex PCR reads; one entry per CDR3 protein. The profile shows around 600,000 distinct CDR3 sequences, 12% to 15% of them singletons. The sample comes from a study of T cells in Graves' hyperthyroidism and ophthalmopathy. This CDR3 has 13 residues. Trimming cost V 2 bases and J 5 bases, with 6 bases left between them. Germline CDR1 is SGHDN and CDR2 is FVKESK. The TCR was taken from a young woman with Graves' ophthalmopathy. Sequencing used blood. This chain links TRBV14 with TRBJ1-4, with no clear D. The CDR3 DNA sequence: TGTGCCAGCAGCCAAACTGGGAATGAAAAACTGTTTTTT. This encodes CASSQTGNEKLFF.